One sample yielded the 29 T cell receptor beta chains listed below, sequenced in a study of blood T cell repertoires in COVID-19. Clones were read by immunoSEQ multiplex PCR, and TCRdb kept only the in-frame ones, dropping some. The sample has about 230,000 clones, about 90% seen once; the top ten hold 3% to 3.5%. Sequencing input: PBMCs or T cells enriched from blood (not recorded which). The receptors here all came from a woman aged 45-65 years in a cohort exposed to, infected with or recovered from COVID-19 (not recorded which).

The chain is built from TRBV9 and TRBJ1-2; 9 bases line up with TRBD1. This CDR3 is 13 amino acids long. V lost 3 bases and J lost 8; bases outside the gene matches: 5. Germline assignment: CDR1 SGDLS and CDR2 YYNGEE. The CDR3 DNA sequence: TGTGCCAGCAGCGGCACAGGGGGCTGGGGCTACACCTTC. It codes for CASSGTGGWGYTF.

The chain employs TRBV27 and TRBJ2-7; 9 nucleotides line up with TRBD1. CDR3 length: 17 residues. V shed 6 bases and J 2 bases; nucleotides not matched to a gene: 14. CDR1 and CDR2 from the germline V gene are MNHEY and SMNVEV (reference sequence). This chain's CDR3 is CASRPNRGQKGTYEQYF. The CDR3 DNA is TGTGCCAGCAGGCCCAACAGGGGGCAAAAGGGGACCTACGAGCAGTACTTC.

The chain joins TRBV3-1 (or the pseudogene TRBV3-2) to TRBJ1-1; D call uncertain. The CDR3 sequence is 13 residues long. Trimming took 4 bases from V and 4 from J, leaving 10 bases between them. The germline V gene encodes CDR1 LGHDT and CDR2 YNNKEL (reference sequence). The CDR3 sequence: CASSPAVATEAFF. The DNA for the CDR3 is TGTGCCAGCAGCCCTGCTGTGGCCACTGAAGCTTTCTTT.

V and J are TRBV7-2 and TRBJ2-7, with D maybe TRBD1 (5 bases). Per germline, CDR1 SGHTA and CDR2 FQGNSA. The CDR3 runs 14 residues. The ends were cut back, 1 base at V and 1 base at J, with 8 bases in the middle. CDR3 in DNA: TGTGCCAGCAGCTTAGTTCCAGGGTCCTACGAGCAGTACTTC. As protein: CASSLVPGSYEQYF.

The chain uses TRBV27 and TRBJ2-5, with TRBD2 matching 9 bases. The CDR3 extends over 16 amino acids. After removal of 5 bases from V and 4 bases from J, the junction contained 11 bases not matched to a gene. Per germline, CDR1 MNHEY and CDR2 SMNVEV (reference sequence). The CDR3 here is CASSLRTSEGVETQYF. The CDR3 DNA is TGTGCCAGCAGTCTGAGGACTAGCGAAGGGGTAGAGACCCAGTACTTC.

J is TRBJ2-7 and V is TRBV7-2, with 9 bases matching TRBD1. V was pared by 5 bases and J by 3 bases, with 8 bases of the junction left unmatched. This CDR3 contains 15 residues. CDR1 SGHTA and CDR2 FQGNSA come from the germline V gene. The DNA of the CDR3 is TGTGCCAGCAGCCCGGGGACAGGGACTTACTACGAGCAGTACTTC. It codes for CASSPGTGTYYEQYF.

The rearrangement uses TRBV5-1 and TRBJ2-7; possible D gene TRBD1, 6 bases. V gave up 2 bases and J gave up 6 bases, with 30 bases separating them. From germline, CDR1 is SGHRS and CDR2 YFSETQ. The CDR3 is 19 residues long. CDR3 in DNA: TGCGCCAGCAGCTTTAATTGGGCAGGGGCCTCTCCCCCCGGAGGCGAGCAGTACTTC. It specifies CASSFNWAGASPPGGEQYF.

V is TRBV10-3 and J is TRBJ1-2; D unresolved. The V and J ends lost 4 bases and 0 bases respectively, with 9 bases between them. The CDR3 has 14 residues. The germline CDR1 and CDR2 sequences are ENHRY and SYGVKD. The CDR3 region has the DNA TGTGCCATCAGTGGCGGCTTATCTAACTATGGCTACACCTTC. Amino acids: CAISGGLSNYGYTF.

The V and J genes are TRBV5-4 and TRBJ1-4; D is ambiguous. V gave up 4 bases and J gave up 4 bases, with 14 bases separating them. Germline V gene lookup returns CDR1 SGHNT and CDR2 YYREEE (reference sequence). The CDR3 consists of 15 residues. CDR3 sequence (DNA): TGTGCCAGCAGCCGCGAAGGGAGTTTTAATGAAAAACTGTTTTTT. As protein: CASSREGSFNEKLFF.

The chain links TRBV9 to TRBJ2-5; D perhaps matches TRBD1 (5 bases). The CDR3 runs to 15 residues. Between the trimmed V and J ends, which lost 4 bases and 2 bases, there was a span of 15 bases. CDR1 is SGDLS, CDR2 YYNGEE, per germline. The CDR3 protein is CASSTMGQRQETQYF. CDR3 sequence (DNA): TGTGCCAGCAGCACAATGGGGCAGCGTCAAGAGACCCAGTACTTC.

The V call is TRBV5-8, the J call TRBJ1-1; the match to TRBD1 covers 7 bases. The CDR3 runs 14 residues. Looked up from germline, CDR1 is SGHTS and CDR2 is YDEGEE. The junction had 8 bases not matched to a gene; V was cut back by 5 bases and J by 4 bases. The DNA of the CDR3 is TGTGCCAGCAGATTCGACAGGGCGCTCACTGAAGCTTTCTTT. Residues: CASRFDRALTEAFF.

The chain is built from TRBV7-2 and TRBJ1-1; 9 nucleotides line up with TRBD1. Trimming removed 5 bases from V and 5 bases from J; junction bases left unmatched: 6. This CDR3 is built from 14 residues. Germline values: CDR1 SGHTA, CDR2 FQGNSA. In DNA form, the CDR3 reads TGTGCCAGCAGCCTGGGACAGGGAAGAACTGAAGCTTTCTTT. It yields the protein CASSLGQGRTEAFF.

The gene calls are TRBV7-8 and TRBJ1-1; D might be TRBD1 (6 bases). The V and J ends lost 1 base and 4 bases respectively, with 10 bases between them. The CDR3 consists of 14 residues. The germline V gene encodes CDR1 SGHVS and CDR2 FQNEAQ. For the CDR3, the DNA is TGTGCCAGCAGCTTAGTACAGGGTTCCACTGAAGCTTTCTTT. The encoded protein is CASSLVQGSTEAFF.

In nucleotides, the CDR3 is TGCGCCAGCAGCCAAGACGTCGGGGTGAGCTCTGAAGCTTTCTTT. It encodes CASSQDVGVSSEAFF. The chain combines TRBV4-1 with TRBJ1-1; D is uncertain. The CDR3 totals 15 residues. Trimming stripped 0 bases from V and 6 bases from J, with 14 bases between. Germline CDR1 reads MGHRA; CDR2 reads YSYEKL.

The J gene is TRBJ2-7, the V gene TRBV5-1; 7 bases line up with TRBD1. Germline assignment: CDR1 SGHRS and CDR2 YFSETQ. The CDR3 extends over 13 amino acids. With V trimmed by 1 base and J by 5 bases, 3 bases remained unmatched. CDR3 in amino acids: CASSLQGDHEQYF. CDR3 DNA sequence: TGCGCCAGCAGCTTGCAGGGGGACCACGAGCAGTACTTC.

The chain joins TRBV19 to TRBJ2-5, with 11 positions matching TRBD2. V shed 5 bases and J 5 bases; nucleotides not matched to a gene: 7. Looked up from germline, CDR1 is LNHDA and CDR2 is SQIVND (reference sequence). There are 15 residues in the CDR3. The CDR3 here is CASSDSGGASETQYF. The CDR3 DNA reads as TGTGCCAGTAGTGATAGCGGGGGGGCCAGCGAGACCCAGTACTTC.

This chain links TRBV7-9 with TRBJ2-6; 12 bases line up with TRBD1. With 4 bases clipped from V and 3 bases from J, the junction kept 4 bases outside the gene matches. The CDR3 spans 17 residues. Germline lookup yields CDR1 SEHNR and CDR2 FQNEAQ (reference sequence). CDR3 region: CASSSGQGAYGANVLTF. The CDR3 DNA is TGTGCCAGCAGCTCGGGACAGGGGGCTTATGGGGCCAACGTCCTGACTTTC.

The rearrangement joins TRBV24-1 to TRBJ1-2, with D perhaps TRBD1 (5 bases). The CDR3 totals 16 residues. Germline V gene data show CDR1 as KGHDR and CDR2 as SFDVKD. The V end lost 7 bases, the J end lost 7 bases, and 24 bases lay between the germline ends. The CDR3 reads CATSIPRWAGSGGYTF. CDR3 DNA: TGTGCCACCAGCATCCCCCGTTGGGCAGGGTCGGGTGGCTACACCTTC.

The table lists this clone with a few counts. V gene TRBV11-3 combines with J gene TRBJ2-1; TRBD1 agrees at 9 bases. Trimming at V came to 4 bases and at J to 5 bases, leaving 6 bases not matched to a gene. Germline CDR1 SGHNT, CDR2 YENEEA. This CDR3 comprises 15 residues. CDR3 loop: CASSSDRGFNNEQFF. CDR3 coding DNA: TGTGCCAGCAGCTCGGACAGGGGTTTCAACAATGAGCAGTTCTTC. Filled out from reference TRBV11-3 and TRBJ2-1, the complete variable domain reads EAGVVQSPRYKIIEKKQPVAFWCNPISGHNTLYWYLQNLGQGPELLIRYENEEAVDDSQLPKDRFSAERLKGVDSTLKIQPAELGDSAVYLCASSSDRGFNNEQFFGPGTRLTVL.

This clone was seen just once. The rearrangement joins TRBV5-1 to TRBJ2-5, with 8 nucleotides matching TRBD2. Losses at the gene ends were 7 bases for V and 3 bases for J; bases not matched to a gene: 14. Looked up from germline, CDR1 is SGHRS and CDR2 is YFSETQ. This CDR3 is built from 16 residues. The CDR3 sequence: CASYEGLAGDEETQYF. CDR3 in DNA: TGCGCCAGCTATGAAGGGCTAGCGGGCGATGAAGAGACCCAGTACTTC.

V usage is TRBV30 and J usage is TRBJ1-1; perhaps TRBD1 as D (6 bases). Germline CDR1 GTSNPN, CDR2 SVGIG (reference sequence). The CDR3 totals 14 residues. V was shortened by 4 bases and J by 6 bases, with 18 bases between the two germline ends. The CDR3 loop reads CAWTPGAGVSEAFF. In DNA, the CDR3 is TGTGCCTGGACCCCAGGCGCAGGGGTCTCTGAAGCTTTCTTT.

CDR3 DNA: TGTGCCAGCAGATACGACAGGGGCCATGGGTCTGCAGCTTTCTTT. Its protein product is CASRYDRGHGSAAFF. This chain uses TRBV5-5 with TRBJ1-1, with TRBD1 matching over 8 bases. The length of the CDR3 is 15 residues. Trimming at V came to 5 bases and at J to 10 bases, leaving 16 bases not matched to a gene. The germline V gene has CDR1 SGHKS and CDR2 YYEKEE (reference sequence).

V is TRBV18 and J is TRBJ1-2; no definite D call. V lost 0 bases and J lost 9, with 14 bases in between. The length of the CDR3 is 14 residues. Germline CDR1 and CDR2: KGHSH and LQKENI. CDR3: CASSPPGAAFSYTF. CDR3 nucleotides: TGTGCCAGCTCACCACCGGGCGCCGCTTTTAGCTACACCTTC.

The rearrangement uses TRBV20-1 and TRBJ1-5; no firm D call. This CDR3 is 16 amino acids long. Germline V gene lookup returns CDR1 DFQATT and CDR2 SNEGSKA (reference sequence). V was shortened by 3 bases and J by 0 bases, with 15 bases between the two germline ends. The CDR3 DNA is TGCAGTGCTAGTATTGGACTAAGTAATAGCAATCAGCCCCAGCATTTT. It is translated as CSASIGLSNSNQPQHF.

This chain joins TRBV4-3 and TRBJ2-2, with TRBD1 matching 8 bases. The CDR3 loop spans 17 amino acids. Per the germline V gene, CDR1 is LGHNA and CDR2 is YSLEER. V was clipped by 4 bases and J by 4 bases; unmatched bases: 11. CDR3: CASSLTSGGLGTGELFF. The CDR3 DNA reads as TGCGCCAGCAGCCTAACTTCAGGGGGCTTGGGCACCGGGGAGCTGTTTTTT.

The CDR3 is CASSFSGGSNSNEQFF. CDR3 bases: TGCGCCAGCAGCTTTTCAGGGGGCAGTAATTCTAACGAGCAGTTCTTC. J is TRBJ2-1 and V is TRBV5-1; 8 bases map to TRBD1. V lost 2 bases, J lost 10 bases, and 14 bases stayed unmatched. This CDR3 region has 16 residues. Germline lookup yields CDR1 SGHRS and CDR2 YFSETQ.

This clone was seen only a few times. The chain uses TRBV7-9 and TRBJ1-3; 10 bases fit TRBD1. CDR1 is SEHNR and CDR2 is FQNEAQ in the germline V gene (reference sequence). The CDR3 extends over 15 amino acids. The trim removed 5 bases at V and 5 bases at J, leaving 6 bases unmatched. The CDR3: CASSRRQGARNTIYF. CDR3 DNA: TGTGCCAGCAGCCGAAGACAGGGGGCTCGAAACACCATATATTTT.

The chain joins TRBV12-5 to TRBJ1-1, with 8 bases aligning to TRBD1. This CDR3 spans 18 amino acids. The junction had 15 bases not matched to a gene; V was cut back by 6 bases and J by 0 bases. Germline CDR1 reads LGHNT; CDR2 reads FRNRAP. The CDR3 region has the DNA TGTGCTAGTGGGCAAATCCAGGGGGCGAATAGGATGAACACTGAAGCTTTCTTT. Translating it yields CASGQIQGANRMNTEAFF.

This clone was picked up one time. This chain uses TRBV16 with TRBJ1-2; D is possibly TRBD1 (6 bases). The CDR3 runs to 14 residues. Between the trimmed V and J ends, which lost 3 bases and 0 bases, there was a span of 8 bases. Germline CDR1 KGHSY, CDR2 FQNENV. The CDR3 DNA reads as TGTGCCAGCAGCCACGACAGGTCTAACTATGGCTACACCTTC. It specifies CASSHDRSNYGYTF.